These 2 T cell receptor beta chains originate from one sample sequenced in a study of early T cells in non-severe SARS-CoV-2 infection. TCRdb re-derived calls from the 5' RACE reads in MiXCR, one entry per CDR3 protein. Among around 64,000 distinct CDR3 sequences listed, approximately 12% were seen once. The sequencing sample was made of whole blood. The receptors stem from an adult who was a healthcare worker with PCR-confirmed SARS-CoV-2 infection or an uninfected control (not recorded which).

The J gene is TRBJ2-1, the V gene TRBV24-1; TRBD1 matches at 7 bases. Germline trimming cut 3 bases from V and 2 bases from J; bases unmatched to any gene: 3. Germline V gene sequence: CDR1 KGHDR, CDR2 SFDVKD. There are 15 residues in the CDR3. Written as DNA, the CDR3 is TGTGCCACCAGTGATATGGACAGGACCTACAATGAGCAGTTCTTC. Translating it yields CATSDMDRTYNEQFF.

The V and J genes are TRBV21-1 and TRBJ2-3; the D segment call TRBD2 is taken from the table without a DNA check. TRBV21-1 is marked as a pseudogene. The length of the CDR3 is 17 residues. In DNA, the CDR3 is TGTGCCAGCAGCAAGAGAACAGGACTAGGAGTCACAGATACGCAGTATTTT. Amino acids: CASSKRTGLGVTDTQYF.